The T cell receptor (beta chain) under discussion was sequenced for a study of blood T cell repertoires in COVID-19. Overall study context: Sites across the United States, Italy and Spain contributed samples from acute and convalescent COVID-19. PBMCs, B-cell-depleted T cells, or T cells provided the cDNA or gDNA that made up the material.

In the source study's methods: Researchers report that nucleated cell counts were estimated from reference gene primer amplification. The repertoire was sequenced with immunoSEQ multiplex PCR; TCRdb's copy has only in-frame clones and lacks some. That table supplies the V and J calls and clone size; D and trimming were determined from the DNA. The data hold around 42,000 clones, with approximately 90% observed a single time. Germline CDR1 reads MNHEY; CDR2 reads SMNVEV (reference sequence). The CDR3 runs 15 residues. The junction had 7 bases not matched to a gene; V was cut back by 3 bases and J by 4 bases.

The chain combines TRBV27 with TRBJ2-5; 8 positions agree with TRBD1. This clonotype originated in a human donor in a cohort sampled during active COVID-19. The sample comprised peripheral blood. DNA for the CDR3: TGTGCCAGCAGTTTGCGCCTGGACAGGGCAGAGACCCAGTACTTC. Residues: CASSLRLDRAETQYF.